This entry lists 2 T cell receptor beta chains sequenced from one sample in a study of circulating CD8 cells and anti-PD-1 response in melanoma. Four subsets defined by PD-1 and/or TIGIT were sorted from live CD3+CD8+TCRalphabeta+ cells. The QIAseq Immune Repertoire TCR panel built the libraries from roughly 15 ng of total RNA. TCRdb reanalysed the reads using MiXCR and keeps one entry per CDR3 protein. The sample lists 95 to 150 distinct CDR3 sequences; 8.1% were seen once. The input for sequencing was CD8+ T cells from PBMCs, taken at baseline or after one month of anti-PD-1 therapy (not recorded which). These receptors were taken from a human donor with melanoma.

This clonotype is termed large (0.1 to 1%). For the CDR3, the DNA is TGTGCCAGCAGTGAGTCGGAAACCAATGAGCAGTTCTTC. Translated, it gives CASSESETNEQFF. The chain employs TRBV6-4 and TRBJ2-1; D remains ambiguous. The germline V gene encodes CDR1 MRHNA and CDR2 SNTAGT. This CDR3 has 13 amino acids. Trimming shortened V by 3 bases and J by 6 bases, and 9 bases separated the two germline ends.

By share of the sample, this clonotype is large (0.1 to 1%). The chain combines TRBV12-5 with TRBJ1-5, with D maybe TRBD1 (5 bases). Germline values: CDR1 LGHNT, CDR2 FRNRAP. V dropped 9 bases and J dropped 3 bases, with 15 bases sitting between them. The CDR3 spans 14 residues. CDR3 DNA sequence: TGTGCTAGCCTATTTAGACAGTTCAATCAGCCCCAGCATTTT. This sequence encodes CASLFRQFNQPQHF. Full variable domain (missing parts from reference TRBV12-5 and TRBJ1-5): DARVTQTPRHKVTEMGQEVTMRCQPILGHNTVFWYRQTMMQGLELLAYFRNRAPLDDSGMPKDRFSAEMPDATLATLKIQPSEPRDSAVYFCASLFRQFNQPQHFGDGTRLSIL.